The entry below gives a single TCR beta chain sequence along with its context. Its specificity is unknown. Multiplex PCR with BIOMED2 TRB-A/B primer pools amplified TRB rearrangements. TCRdb itself ran the multiplex PCR reads through MiXCR, one entry per CDR3 protein. The sample consists of about 5,200 distinct CDR3 sequences, 15% to 20% of them appearing once. Per germline, CDR1 ENHRY and CDR2 SYGVKD. The CDR3 spans 15 residues. With 5 bases removed from V and 1 base from J, the gap between germline ends came to 9 bases. Each TRB amplification used roughly 220-550 ng of genomic DNA from blood. The data stem from a study of T and B cells in COVID-19 patients. Looking at the study overall: Peripheral blood came from COVID-19 patients with active infection or after recovery.

Study-wide results and limits: CD4+, regulatory T cell, CD8+ and sorted SARS-CoV-2-responsive or tetramer+ T cells were not yet sequenced.

Sequenced input: blood. The genes are TRBV10-3 and TRBJ2-6; a possible D gene is TRBD1 (6 bases). This clonotype was sampled from a human donor who had recovered from COVID-19. For the CDR3, the DNA is TGTGCCATCAGTCGCGACAGGTCTGGGGCCAACGTCCTGACTTTC. Its translation: CAISRDRSGANVLTF.